This is a list of T cell receptor beta chains from one sample in a study of control samples from healthy donors and cancer patients. The protocol was immunoSEQ multiplex PCR, while the TCRdb copy is restricted to in-frame clones and leaves out a portion. Of about 73,000 clones listed, 94% are singletons. The sequencing input was blood. All receptors come from a woman in her forties in good health. The CDR3 runs from the conserved cysteine through the conserved F or W.

CDR3 protein: CASSIRDRGFRDGYTF
CDR3 length: 16
V gene: TRBV7-9

CDR3 protein: CASSVGQMNTEAFF
CDR3 length: 14
V gene: TRBV5-1

CDR3 protein: CASSWQGSYEQYF
CDR3 length: 13
V gene: TRBV27

CDR3 protein: CASSVWDRVDTIYF
CDR3 length: 14
V gene: TRBV9

CDR3 protein: CASSLGMGLYNEQFF
CDR3 length: 15
V gene: TRBV7-6

CDR3 protein: CASSLEGQGTYEQYF
CDR3 length: 15
V gene: TRBV5-1

CDR3 protein: CASSYAMEAANYEQYF
CDR3 length: 16
V gene: TRBV6-6

CDR3 protein: CASSQDFGGNYEQYF
CDR3 length: 15
V gene: TRBV4-3

CDR3 protein: CASSEQGTVNTEAFF
CDR3 length: 15
V gene: TRBV6-1

CDR3 protein: CASSGHGNYGYTF
CDR3 length: 13
V gene: TRBV27

CDR3 protein: CASSLTPGTYEQYF
CDR3 length: 14
V gene: TRBV4-1

CDR3 protein: CASSPGTITDTQYF
CDR3 length: 14
V gene: TRBV11-2

CDR3 protein: CASSSGGDEKLFF
CDR3 length: 13
V gene: TRBV5-5

CDR3 protein: CASSFSAGGTYEQYF
CDR3 length: 15
V gene: TRBV28

CDR3 protein: CTSSQEQSDEQFF
CDR3 length: 13
V gene: TRBV1

CDR3 protein: CASSDTAGGTDTQYF
CDR3 length: 15
V gene: TRBV6-4

CDR3 protein: CAWRSGGADTQYF
CDR3 length: 13
V gene: TRBV30

CDR3 protein: CASSYGPLNEQFF
CDR3 length: 13
V gene: TRBV6-6

CDR3 protein: CASSLEGDKQYF
CDR3 length: 12
V gene: TRBV7-8

CDR3 protein: CASSSGLPGELFF
CDR3 length: 13
V gene: TRBV5-1

CDR3 protein: CASSLMGEKLFF
CDR3 length: 12
V gene: TRBV5-4

CDR3 protein: CASSSYPNYEQYF
CDR3 length: 13
V gene: TRBV5-1

CDR3 protein: CASSLSGRGGYTF
CDR3 length: 13
V gene: TRBV27

CDR3 protein: CASSLPGRNYEQYF
CDR3 length: 14
V gene: TRBV7-6

CDR3 protein: CASSYSQVPTDTQYF
CDR3 length: 15
V gene: TRBV6-5

CDR3 protein: CASSLSDYNSPLHF
CDR3 length: 14
V gene: TRBV27

CDR3 protein: CASSGRDSRYTDTQYF
CDR3 length: 16
V gene: TRBV6-1

CDR3 protein: CASSPSGLGRAGELFF
CDR3 length: 16
V gene: TRBV6-2/TRBV6-3

CDR3 protein: CASSQVGQGGTGELFF
CDR3 length: 16
V gene: TRBV4-1

CDR3 protein: CASSLGRDEQFF
CDR3 length: 12
V gene: TRBV13

CDR3 protein: CAIGQAAFYGYTF
CDR3 length: 13
V gene: TRBV6-5

CDR3 protein: CASSLLGSLEQYF
CDR3 length: 13
V gene: TRBV27

CDR3 protein: CASSPEERGTEAFF
CDR3 length: 14
V gene: TRBV18

CDR3 protein: CASSPDRVPNTEAFF
CDR3 length: 15
V gene: TRBV18

CDR3 protein: CASSPLSDLEQEKLFF
CDR3 length: 16
V gene: TRBV25-1

CDR3 protein: CASSLQGERYEQYF
CDR3 length: 14
V gene: TRBV6-5

CDR3 protein: CASSLGTGQEQYF
CDR3 length: 13
V gene: TRBV19